Included here is one T cell receptor (beta chain) sequence, with context. The antigen remains undetermined. The data are from a study of identical twins. V dropped 6 bases and J dropped 3; count of bases not matched to a gene: 13. CDR1 is SQVTM, CDR2 ANQGSEA, per germline. CDR3 size: 15 residues. TCRdb redid the calling of the 5' RACE reads with MiXCR, one entry per CDR3 protein. The sample lists approximately 240,000 distinct CDR3 sequences, roughly 13% occurring once. In every case, the donor was a healthy Caucasian. Whole-study results and caveats: Twin-shared out-of-frame alpha sequences were enriched for low generation probability. The analysis was cross-sectional rather than longitudinal within donors. One should note that invariant MAIT and iNKT cells could partly confound zero-insertion analyses.

Sequencing was done on a sample of memory (CD45RO+) T cells sorted from blood. The TCR comes from a woman in her late teens or twenties in good health. The V and J genes are TRBV29-1 and TRBJ1-2, with 7 bases aligning to TRBD1. The CDR3 region is CSVAGTALGDYGYTF. The CDR3 DNA sequence: TGCAGCGTCGCCGGGACAGCTCTAGGCGACTATGGCTACACCTTC.